A single sample is the source of the 2 T cell receptor beta chains below, sequenced in a study of response to subunit inactivated influenza vaccine. TCRdb independently ran MiXCR on the RT-PCR reads; one entry per CDR3 protein. The sample consists of about 620,000 distinct CDR3 sequences, roughly 10% of them appearing once. This sample also belongs to another study, concerning T cells expressing NK-cell markers. Per that study: In generating TCR beta cDNA, 5'RACE template switching with UMIs was used.

The sample consisted of PBMCs from blood, taken on the day of vaccination. The receptors originated from a man in his forties or fifties who received an inactivated influenza vaccine.

The CDR3 loop is CASSLAGTRGYGYTF. DNA for the CDR3: TGTGCCAGCAGCTTGGCAGGGACCCGGGGCTATGGCTACACCTTC. This sequence joins TRBV11-2 and TRBJ1-2, with D maybe TRBD1 (5 bases). Trimming stripped 3 bases from V and 4 bases from J, with 15 bases between. The length of the CDR3 is 15 residues. The germline V gene encodes CDR1 SGHAT and CDR2 FQNNGV.

The chain has TRBV7-2 and TRBJ2-1; D is undetermined. CDR1 is SGHTA, CDR2 FQGNSA, per germline. This CDR3 comprises 14 residues. Deletions cut 5 bases from V and 2 bases from J, with 10 bases between. The CDR3 loop is CASSDAGPYNEQFF. As DNA, the CDR3 is TGTGCCAGCAGCGATGCCGGCCCCTACAATGAGCAGTTCTTC.